This TCR beta chain was sequenced in a study of response to subunit inactivated influenza vaccine. Germline-derived CDR1 and CDR2 are SQVTM and ANQGSEA. This CDR3 is 13 amino acids long. With 4 bases removed from V and 3 bases from J, the gap between germline ends came to 13 bases. Via MiXCR, TCRdb re-called the RT-PCR reads, giving one row per CDR3 protein. The profile shows about 160,000 distinct CDR3 sequences, approximately 12% of them singletons. The rearrangement links TRBV29-1 to TRBJ2-7, with D perhaps matching TRBD2 (6 bases). This material consisted of CD8+ T cells sorted from PBMCs, taken less than 30 months after vaccination. The TCR comes from a man in his fifties or sixties who received an inactivated influenza vaccine. CDR3 sequence: CSVVVGDFYEQYF. In DNA, the CDR3 is TGCAGCGTTGTAGTAGGGGACTTCTACGAGCAGTACTTC.